A selection of T cell receptor beta chains follows, all from one sample in a study of T cells in Graves' hyperthyroidism and ophthalmopathy. TCRdb passed the multiplex PCR reads through MiXCR, listing each CDR3 protein once. The sample lists over 250,000 distinct CDR3 sequences, approximately 20% seen once, with around 64% in the top ten. The specimen was blood. The origin of the receptors is a young man with Graves' ophthalmopathy. CDR3s include the opening cysteine and the closing phenylalanine or tryptophan. A D gene is named only where the DNA matches it firmly. Size values are once, few and many counts, or a class for expanded clones, and some rows have none.

>TRBD1|17|TRBJ1-1|many|TRBV11-3
TGTGCCAGCAGCTTAACCTATGGGGACAGGGGGAACACTGAAGCTTTCTTT
CASSLTYGDRGNTEAFF
>TRBD1|14|TRBJ2-1|many|TRBV28
TGTGCCAGCAGTGGACAGGGGGGAAGCAATGAGCAGTTCTTC
CASSGQGGSNEQFF
>TRBD2|15|TRBJ2-2|NA|TRBV6-1
TGTGCCAGCAGTGAATCGGGAGGGCCCGTCGGGGAGCTGTTTTTT
CASSESGGPVGELFF
>NA|14|TRBJ1-4|few|TRBV7-9
TGTGCCAGCAGCTTAGACAGCTCTAATGAAAAACTGTTTTTT
CASSLDSSNEKLFF
>TRBD1|16|TRBJ1-1|NA|TRBV27
TGTGCCAGCAGTCAGGGACAGGGGTCACTGAACACTGAAGCTTTCTTT
CASSQGQGSLNTEAFF
>TRBD1|16|TRBJ2-7|NA|TRBV10-3
TGTGCCATCAGTGCGGGACAGGGCCCGGGAGGTGGCGAGCAGTACTTC
CAISAGQGPGGGEQYF
>TRBD2|14|TRBJ2-7|many|TRBV11-2
TGTGCCAGCAGCACTTTAGCGGGAAGAAGCGAGCAGTACTTC
CASSTLAGRSEQYF
>TRBD2|15|TRBJ2-1|few|TRBV4-1
TGCGCCAGCAGAGGTGGTCTAGCGGGACCCAATGAGCAGTTCTTC
CASRGGLAGPNEQFF
>TRBD1|17|TRBJ1-2|NA|TRBV7-8
TGTGCCAGCAGCACCCAGGACAGGGCTTTTCAGTACGGAGGCTACACCTTC
CASSTQDRAFQYGGYTF
>TRBD2|16|TRBJ2-3|NA|TRBV7-9
TGTGCCAGCAGCTTCGGACTAGCGGGAGGGCCAGATACGCAGTATTTT
CASSFGLAGGPDTQYF
>NA|12|TRBJ2-1|many|TRBV2
TGTGCCAGCACTGGACCAGCTGGTGAGCAGTTCTTC
CASTGPAGEQFF
>NA|15|TRBJ2-7|many|TRBV28
TGTGCCAGCAGTCCCCGTGGTGAGATTCGGTACGAGCAGTACTTC
CASSPRGEIRYEQYF
>NA|13|TRBJ1-1|few|TRBV6-5
TGTGCCAGCAGTTACAGGGTCGGAACTGAAGCTTTCTTT
CASSYRVGTEAFF
>NA|15|TRBJ2-4|many|TRBV3-1
TGTGCCAGCAGCCCAGTTCAGCTAGCCAAAAACATTCAGTACTTC
CASSPVQLAKNIQYF
>NA|14|TRBJ2-7|NA|TRBV20-1
TGCAGTGCCCTTAAAAGGGTGGGCGGCTACGAGCAGTACTTC
CSALKRVGGYEQYF
>TRBD1|14|TRBJ2-7|many|TRBV7-2
TGTGCCAGCGTCATAGACAGGGGCCCCTACGAGCAGTACTTC
CASVIDRGPYEQYF
>TRBD2|17|TRBJ2-7|NA|TRBV20-1
TGCAGTGCTATGACCCCCCGATGGACTAGCGGATCCTACGAGCAGTACTTC
CSAMTPRWTSGSYEQYF
>NA|14|TRBJ1-1|many|TRBV30
TGTGCCTGGAGGATGGGCCTACGGCACACTGAAGCTTTCTTT
CAWRMGLRHTEAFF
>NA|16|TRBJ2-7|few|TRBV15
TGTGCCACCAGCAGAGATCGGGACGGAAAATTCTACGAGCAGTACTTC
CATSRDRDGKFYEQYF
>NA|13|TRBJ1-1|many|TRBV7-3
TGTGCCAGCAGCTCCGGGGAGGGCACTGAAGCTTTCTTT
CASSSGEGTEAFF
>NA|15|TRBJ2-3|many|TRBV5-1
TGCGCCAGCAGCCCAGGACAGTTAAACACAGATACGCAGTATTTT
CASSPGQLNTDTQYF
>TRBD1|13|TRBJ1-2|once|TRBV5-1
TGCGCCAGCAGCCAGGGGACAGTCTATGGCTACACCTTC
CASSQGTVYGYTF
>NA|14|TRBJ1-5|many|TRBV28
TGTGCCAGCAGTCTGACGGTTGCAAACAGGCCCCAGCATTTT
CASSLTVANRPQHF
>NA|12|TRBJ2-7|many|TRBV7-9
TGTGCCAGCAGCGGATCTTCCTACGAGCAGTACTTC
CASSGSSYEQYF
>TRBD2|15|TRBJ2-7|many|TRBV5-1
TGCGCCAGCAGGACCACTAGCGGGGGTGCCTACGAGCAGTACTTC
CASRTTSGGAYEQYF
>NA|15|TRBJ2-6|NA|TRBV27
TGTGCCAGCAGTCCGACAAATCTGGAGGCCAACGTCCTGACTTTC
CASSPTNLEANVLTF
>TRBD1|14|TRBJ1-3|many|TRBV11-3
TGTGCCAGCAGCCTACAGGGGGCCAGAAACACCATATATTTT
CASSLQGARNTIYF
>TRBD1|12|TRBJ2-5|once|TRBV19
TGTGCCAGTAGTTACAGGGGAGTGGACCAGTACTTC
CASSYRGVDQYF
>NA|15|TRBJ1-3|few|TRBV25-1
TGTGCCAGCAGTGAGCGGCGGAAAGGGGGAAACACCATATATTTT
CASSERRKGGNTIYF
>NA|15|TRBJ2-1|NA|TRBV27
TGTGCCAGCAGTTTGAGACTCCCTTTGAACAATGAGCAGTTCTTC
CASSLRLPLNNEQFF
>TRBD1|16|TRBJ1-2|few|TRBV5-1
TGCGCCAGCAGCCCCGGACAGGGTCTAATTGTGTATGGCTACACCTTC
CASSPGQGLIVYGYTF
>NA|11|TRBJ2-7|NA|TRBV18
TGTGCCAGCTCACCAGACACCGAGCAGTACTTC
CASSPDTEQYF
>NA|14|TRBJ1-1|NA|TRBV9
TGTGCCAGCAGCGAGCAGACAGGAATCACTGAAGCTTTCTTT
CASSEQTGITEAFF
>TRBD2|13|TRBJ2-3|NA|TRBV29-1
TGCAGCGTAGCAGCGGGAGCTGGGGATACGCAGTATTTT
CSVAAGAGDTQYF
>NA|11|TRBJ1-1|many|TRBV11-3
TGTGCCAGCAGCCACCCGGGGTTAGCTTTCTTT
CASSHPGLAFF
>NA|13|TRBJ2-5|NA|TRBV10-3
TGTGCCATCAGTGAGTCGGGTTTAGAGACCCAGTACTTC
CAISESGLETQYF
>TRBD2|15|TRBJ2-1|NA|TRBV5-1
TGCGCCAGCAGCTGGAGGAGTAGCGGGAACAATGAGCAGTTCTTC
CASSWRSSGNNEQFF
>NA|13|TRBJ1-1|NA|TRBV6-1
TGTGCCAGCAGTGGCCTCCTCGACACTGAAGCTTTCTTT
CASSGLLDTEAFF
>NA|13|TRBJ2-7|NA|TRBV20-1
TGCAGTGCTAGCCCTGCAGGGTTCTACGAGCAGTACTTC
CSASPAGFYEQYF
>NA|14|TRBJ1-1|few|TRBV29-1
TGCAGCGTTGAAGATCTTCAGGGGCCGGCTGAAGCTTTCTTT
CSVEDLQGPAEAFF
>NA|15|TRBJ1-1|many|TRBV27
TGTGCCAGCAGTCCCATGTACGCAGGGAACACTGAAGCTTTCTTT
CASSPMYAGNTEAFF
>TRBD1|14|TRBJ2-7|NA|TRBV11-1
TGCGCCAGCAGCCGGGACAGGGTCTCCTACGAGCAGTACTTC
CASSRDRVSYEQYF
>NA|14|TRBJ1-1|many|TRBV24-1
TGTGCCACCAGTTCCGGTCAGGTGAACACTGAAGCTTTCTTT
CATSSGQVNTEAFF
>NA|13|TRBJ1-5|many|TRBV7-8
TGTGCCAGCAGCTTCCAGGGTTATCAGCCCCAGCATTTT
CASSFQGYQPQHF
>NA|15|TRBJ2-5|many|TRBV30
TGTGCCTGGAGTGGGCCATGGGATGGGACCGGGACCCAGTACTTC
CAWSGPWDGTGTQYF
>NA|15|TRBJ2-2|NA|TRBV6-1
TGTGCCAGCAGTGAAGTTGGGGCGCGGACCGGGGAGCTGTTTTTT
CASSEVGARTGELFF
>NA|11|TRBJ1-2|few|TRBV24-1
TGTGCCACCAGTGATGGGGTGGGCTACACCTTC
CATSDGVGYTF
>NA|15|TRBJ1-1|many|TRBV2
TGTGCCAGCAGGGATGTTATGGGGTCCGACACTGAAGCTTTCTTT
CASRDVMGSDTEAFF
>NA|11|TRBJ2-7|NA|TRBV12-5
TGTGCTAGTGGTTTTGGGGCCGAGCAGTACTTC
CASGFGAEQYF
>TRBD1|14|TRBJ1-5|once|TRBV10-3
TGTGCCATCAGCCCAGGGGGGCCCAATCAGCCCCAGCATTTT
CAISPGGPNQPQHF
>NA|15|TRBJ1-3|few|TRBV19
TGTGCCAGTCACGGGGTCGACTTCTCTGGAAACACCATATATTTT
CASHGVDFSGNTIYF
>TRBD1|21|TRBJ2-2|NA|TRBV28
TGTGCCAGCAGCCTCTTCTCCGTGACAGGGGGCTCGGGATCAGAAGCCGGGGAGCTGTTTTTT
CASSLFSVTGGSGSEAGELFF